A single T cell receptor (beta chain) is shown here with its context. The entry originates in a study of shared clonotypes between healthy human individuals. The assay was immunoSEQ multiplex PCR, and TCRdb's table has in-frame clones only and misses some. In the table there are some 2,000,000 clones, 90% to 95% of which are singletons. The V and J ends lost 2 bases and 2 bases respectively, with 13 bases between them. The V gene's germline CDR1 is SGHAT and CDR2 FQNNGV. The CDR3 spans 15 residues. The sample comprised naive CD4+ T cells sorted from blood. Stated subset: CD45RA+ positively selected. This clonotype originated in a man aged 18 to 29 in good health. The J gene is TRBJ2-7, the V gene TRBV11-2; D is possibly TRBD2 (6 bases). The CDR3 region is CASSLTGLGTYEQYF. CDR3 sequence (DNA): TGTGCCAGCAGCTTAACGGGACTGGGAACCTACGAGCAGTACTTC. Full variable domain (missing parts from reference TRBV11-2 and TRBJ2-7): EAGVAQSPRYKIIEKRQSVAFWCNPISGHATLYWYQQILGQGPKLLIQFQNNGVVDDSQLPKDRFSAERLKGVDSTLKIQPAKLEDSAVYLCASSLTGLGTYEQYFGPGTRLTVT.